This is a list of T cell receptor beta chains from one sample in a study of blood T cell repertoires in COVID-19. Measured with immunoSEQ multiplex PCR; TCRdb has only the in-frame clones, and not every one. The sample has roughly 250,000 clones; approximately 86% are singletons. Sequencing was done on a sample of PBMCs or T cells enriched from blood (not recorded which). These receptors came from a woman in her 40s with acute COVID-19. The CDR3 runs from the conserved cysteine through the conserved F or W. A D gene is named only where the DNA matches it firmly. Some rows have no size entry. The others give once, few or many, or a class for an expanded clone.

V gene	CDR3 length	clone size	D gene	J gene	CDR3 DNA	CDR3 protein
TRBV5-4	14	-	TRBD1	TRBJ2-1	TGTGCCAGCAGCGGTGGACAGGGGATCGGAGAGCAGTTCTTC	CASSGGQGIGEQFF
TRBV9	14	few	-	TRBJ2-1	TGTGCCAGCAGCGTAGGGGAGTTCGAGAATGAGCAGTTCTTC	CASSVGEFENEQFF
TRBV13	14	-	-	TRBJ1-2	TGTGCCAGCAGCTTAGTTGTACAGATGAAAGGCTACACCTTC	CASSLVVQMKGYTF
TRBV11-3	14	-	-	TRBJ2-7	TGTGCCAGCAGCTTAGGTCCAGGGAACTACGAGCAGTACTTC	CASSLGPGNYEQYF
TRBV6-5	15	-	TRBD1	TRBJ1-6	TGTGCCAGCAGTAGCCGGGACAGGGGAAGTTCACCCCTCCACTTT	CASSSRDRGSSPLHF
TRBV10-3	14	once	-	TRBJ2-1	TGTGCCATCAGCCCCGGGCTTGACGGGGATGAGCAGTTCTTC	CAISPGLDGDEQFF
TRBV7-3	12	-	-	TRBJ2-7	TGTGCCAGCAGCTATAGTTTCCACGAGCAGTACTTC	CASSYSFHEQYF
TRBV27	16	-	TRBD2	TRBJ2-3	TGTGCCAGCAGTTTTCGGCTAGCGGGAGGAGACGGCACGCAGTATTTT	CASSFRLAGGDGTQYF
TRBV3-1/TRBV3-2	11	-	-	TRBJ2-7	TGTGCCAGCAGCCACCAGGGAGGGCAGTACTTC	CASSHQGGQYF
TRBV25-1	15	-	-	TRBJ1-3	TGTGCCAGCAGTGATACAGATAGCTCTGGAAACACCATATATTTT	CASSDTDSSGNTIYF
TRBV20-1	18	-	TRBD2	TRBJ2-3	TGCAGTGCTAGTTTCAGCGGGGTGGCGGGAGTTGTCGCAGATACGCAGTATTTT	CSASFSGVAGVVADTQYF
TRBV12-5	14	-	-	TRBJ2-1	TGTGCTAGTGGTTTGGCTCTTCCCCCTAGCGAAAGGTTCTTC	CASGLALPPSERFF
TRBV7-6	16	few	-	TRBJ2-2	TGTGCCAGCAGCCTAGGCGGAATAGCGGTCACCGGGGAGCTGTTTTTT	CASSLGGIAVTGELFF
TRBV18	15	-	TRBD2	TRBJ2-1	TGTGCCAGCTCACCGACTAGCGCCGACAACAATGAGCAGTTCTTC	CASSPTSADNNEQFF
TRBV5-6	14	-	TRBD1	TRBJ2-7	TGTGCCAGCAGCCCGGGACAGGGCCTCTACGAGCAGTACTTC	CASSPGQGLYEQYF
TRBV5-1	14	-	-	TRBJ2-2	TGCGCCAGCAGCTTGGCCCAGGAAGGCGGGGAGCTGTTTTTT	CASSLAQEGGELFF
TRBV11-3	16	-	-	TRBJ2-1	TGTGCCAGCAGCTTAGAATTAGCGGAGAACTACAATGAGCAGTTCTTC	CASSLELAENYNEQFF
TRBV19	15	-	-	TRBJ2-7	TGTGCCAGTAGTATATTAGGGAAGGGAGGAAGCGAGCAGTACTTC	CASSILGKGGSEQYF